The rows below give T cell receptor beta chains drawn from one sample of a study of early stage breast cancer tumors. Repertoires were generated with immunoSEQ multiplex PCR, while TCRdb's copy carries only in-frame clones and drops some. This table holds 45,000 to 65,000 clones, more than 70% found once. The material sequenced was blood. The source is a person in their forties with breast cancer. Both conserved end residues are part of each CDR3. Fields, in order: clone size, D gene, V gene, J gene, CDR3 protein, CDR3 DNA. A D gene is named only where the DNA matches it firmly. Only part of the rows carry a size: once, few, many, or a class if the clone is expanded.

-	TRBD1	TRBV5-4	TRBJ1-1	CASSGTGREAFF	TGTGCCAGCAGCGGGACAGGCCGTGAAGCTTTCTTT
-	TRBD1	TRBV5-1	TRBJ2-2	CASSSGQGEAGELFF	TGCGCCAGCAGCTCCGGACAGGGAGAGGCCGGGGAGCTGTTTTTT
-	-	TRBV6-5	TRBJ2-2	CASSSGYSGKELFF	TGTGCCAGCAGTTCTGGTTACTCAGGGAAGGAGCTGTTTTTT
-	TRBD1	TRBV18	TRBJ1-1	CASSPTRQGMTEAFF	TGTGCCAGCTCACCTACCAGACAGGGGATGACTGAAGCTTTCTTT
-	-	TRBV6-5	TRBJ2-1	CASSFQLGGAHNEQFF	TGTGCCAGCAGTTTCCAGCTTGGGGGCGCCCACAATGAGCAGTTCTTC
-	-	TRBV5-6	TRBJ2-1	CASNTRTYNEQFF	TGTGCCAGCAACACCCGGACATACAATGAGCAGTTCTTC
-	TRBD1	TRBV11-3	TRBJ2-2	CASSNGQAAYYTGELFF	TGTGCCAGCAGCAACGGACAGGCAGCCTACTACACCGGGGAGCTGTTTTTT
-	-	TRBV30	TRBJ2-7	CAWSVPRGSYEQYF	TGTGCCTGGAGTGTACCCAGGGGCTCCTACGAGCAGTACTTC
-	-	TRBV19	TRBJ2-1	CASSMRYNEQFF	TGTGCCAGTAGTATGAGGTACAATGAGCAGTTCTTC
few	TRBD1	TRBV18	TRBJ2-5	CASSPLGTGEETQYF	TGTGCCAGCTCACCCCTCGGGACAGGGGAAGAGACCCAGTACTTC
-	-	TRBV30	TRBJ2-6	CAWSVGLSGANVLTF	TGTGCCTGGAGTGTAGGACTCTCTGGGGCCAACGTCCTGACTTTC
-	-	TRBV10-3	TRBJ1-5	CAISAEGYSNQPQHF	TGTGCCATCAGTGCGGAGGGTTATAGCAATCAGCCCCAGCATTTT
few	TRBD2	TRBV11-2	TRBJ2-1	CASSASGRPSYNEQFF	TGTGCCAGCAGCGCTAGCGGGAGGCCATCCTACAATGAGCAGTTCTTC
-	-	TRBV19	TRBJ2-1	CATATWGRDYNEQFF	TGTGCCACCGCGACCTGGGGCCGGGATTACAATGAGCAGTTCTTC
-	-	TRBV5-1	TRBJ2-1	CASSATPTDLGQFF	TGCGCCAGCAGCGCGACTCCGACGGACCTCGGGCAGTTCTTC
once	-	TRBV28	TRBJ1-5	CASSLLDRPQHF	TGTGCCAGCAGCTTATTGGACCGGCCCCAGCATTTT
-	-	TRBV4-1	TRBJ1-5	CASSQENGWGNQPQHF	TGCGCCAGCAGCCAAGAAAATGGATGGGGAAATCAGCCCCAGCATTTT
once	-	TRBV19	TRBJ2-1	CASEGGMRGSYNEQFF	TGTGCCAGCGAGGGAGGGATGAGGGGGTCCTACAATGAGCAGTTCTTC
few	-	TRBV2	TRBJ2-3	CASSESGTDTQYF	TGTGCCAGCAGTGAATCTGGGACAGATACGCAGTATTTT
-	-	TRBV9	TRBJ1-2	CASVSTTNGYTF	TGTGCCAGCGTCTCGACCACCAATGGCTACACCTTC
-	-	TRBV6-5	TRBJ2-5	CASSYGGSQETQYF	TGTGCCAGCAGCTACGGCGGTTCCCAAGAGACCCAGTACTTC
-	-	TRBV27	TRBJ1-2	CASSFGWGLGYGYTF	TGTGCCAGCAGTTTCGGTTGGGGGCTCGGCTATGGCTACACCTTC
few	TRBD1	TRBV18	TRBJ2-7	CASSPPTTKDRGLYEQYF	TGTGCCAGCTCACCACCAACCACGAAAGACAGGGGGCTCTACGAGCAGTACTTC
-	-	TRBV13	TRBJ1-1	CASSRGQLEAFF	TGTGCCAGCAGCCGTGGACAGCTCGAAGCTTTCTTT
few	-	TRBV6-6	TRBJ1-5	CASSYRQGINQPQHF	TGTGCCAGCAGTTATAGGCAGGGGATCAATCAGCCCCAGCATTTT
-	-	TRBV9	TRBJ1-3	CASSVAAGGGNTIYF	TGTGCCAGCAGCGTAGCGGCTGGAGGGGGAAACACCATATATTTT
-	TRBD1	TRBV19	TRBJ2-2	CASSSRGRETGELFF	TGTGCCAGTAGTTCCAGGGGGCGAGAGACCGGGGAGCTGTTTTTT